One and the same sample provided the 29 T cell receptor beta chains below, sequenced in a study of blood T cell repertoires in COVID-19. Assay used: immunoSEQ multiplex PCR; TCRdb lists only in-frame clones, some missing. This repertoire shows 150,000 to 200,000 clones, 80% found once; its top ten account for more than 3%. Sequenced material: PBMCs or T cells enriched from blood (not recorded which). The receptors stem from a woman aged 55-69 years who had recovered from COVID-19.

This clone was detected once. The chain carries TRBV24-1 and TRBJ2-1, with 7 bases fitting TRBD1. In germline, CDR1 is KGHDR, CDR2 SFDVKD. V lost 3 bases to trimming and J lost 4 bases; unmatched junction nucleotides: 8. The CDR3 runs to 16 residues. Here the CDR3 reads CATSDTPGQRYNEQFF. The CDR3 DNA reads as TGTGCCACCAGTGATACTCCGGGACAGAGATACAATGAGCAGTTCTTC.

V usage is TRBV5-8 and J usage is TRBJ1-5; 7 bases are a match to TRBD1. CDR1 SGHTS and CDR2 YDEGEE come from the germline V gene. CDR3 length: 17 amino acids. The trim removed 4 bases at V and 0 bases at J, leaving 10 bases unmatched. CDR3 amino acids: CASSGGTVLYSNQPQHF. In DNA form, the CDR3 reads TGTGCCAGCAGCGGAGGGACAGTTTTGTATAGCAATCAGCCCCAGCATTTT.

The rearrangement links TRBV4-2 to TRBJ1-2; 7 nucleotides agree with TRBD1. The trim removed 0 bases at V and 8 bases at J, leaving 9 bases unmatched. CDR1 is LGHNA, CDR2 YNFKEQ, per germline. CDR3 size: 15 residues. CDR3 in DNA: TGTGCCAGCAGCCAAGATTCCCAGGGGGTGAGGGGCTACACCTTC. Translation gives CASSQDSQGVRGYTF.

The chain employs TRBV5-1 and TRBJ2-1; 9 bases line up with TRBD2. Per the germline V gene, CDR1 is SGHRS and CDR2 is YFSETQ. The junction had 4 bases not matched to a gene; V was cut back by 4 bases and J by 2 bases. The CDR3 has 15 amino acids. The CDR3 region is CASSPSGGPYNEQFF. Here the CDR3 DNA reads TGCGCCAGCAGCCCAAGCGGGGGGCCCTACAATGAGCAGTTCTTC.

V usage is TRBV5-1 and J usage is TRBJ2-3; possible D gene TRBD1, 7 bases. Germline loops: CDR1 SGHRS, CDR2 YFSETQ. The V gene lost 4 bases and the J gene lost 2 bases, with 14 bases spanning the gap. The CDR3 consists of 15 residues. The DNA of the CDR3 is TGCGCCAGCAGCGGGGGGACAGCATCCACAGATACGCAGTATTTT. Amino acid sequence: CASSGGTASTDTQYF.

The chain carries TRBV14 and TRBJ2-1; 7 bases map to TRBD2. The trim removed 0 bases at V and 8 bases at J, leaving 13 bases unmatched. The V gene's germline CDR1 is SGHDN and CDR2 FVKESK. CDR3 size: 17 residues. CDR3 in amino acids: CASSQDKFGGTGYEQFF. The DNA for the CDR3 is TGTGCCAGCAGCCAAGATAAATTCGGGGGGACGGGGTATGAGCAGTTCTTC.

The V and J genes are TRBV27 and TRBJ2-3; TRBD2 matches 7 bases. This CDR3 has 14 residues. J was trimmed by 2 bases and V by 3 bases; bases with no gene match: 2. Germline CDR1 reads MNHEY; CDR2 reads SMNVEV (reference sequence). CDR3 amino acids: CASSFGLDTDTQYF. The CDR3 DNA reads as TGTGCCAGCAGTTTTGGACTAGACACAGATACGCAGTATTTT.

This sequence joins TRBV4-1 and TRBJ1-2; possibly TRBD1 for D (6 bases). CDR3 length: 14 residues. From germline, CDR1 is MGHRA and CDR2 YSYEKL. Trimming took off 2 bases at V and 1 base at J, with 8 bases between the two ends. The CDR3 loop reads CASSQQGLNYGYTF. The CDR3 DNA follows: TGCGCCAGCAGCCAACAGGGGCTTAACTATGGCTACACCTTC.

The chain employs TRBV11-2 and TRBJ1-4; 7 nucleotides agree with TRBD1. The V segment lost 5 bases and the J segment 6 bases; nucleotides outside the gene matches: 6. In germline, CDR1 is SGHAT, CDR2 FQNNGV. There are 14 residues in the CDR3. The CDR3, as DNA: TGTGCCAGCAGCAAATCCGGACAGGATGAAAAACTGTTTTTT. It codes for CASSKSGQDEKLFF.

This chain links TRBV29-1 with TRBJ2-1; 8 bases match TRBD1. V trimming: 7 bases; J trimming: 12 bases; junction bases outside the gene matches: 8. This CDR3 spans 11 amino acids. CDR1 is SQVTM and CDR2 is ANQGSEA in the germline V gene. The CDR3 nucleotides are TGCAGCGCAGGGACAGGCTGGGGGCAGTTCTTC. Protein sequence: CSAGTGWGQFF.

The gene calls are TRBV6-4 and TRBJ1-2; no reliable D call. Trimming took off 3 bases at V and 7 bases at J, with 18 bases between the two ends. CDR1 is MRHNA, CDR2 SNTAGT, per germline. This CDR3 comprises 15 residues. The CDR3 is CASSELAGVLSGYTF. The CDR3 DNA follows: TGTGCCAGCAGTGAACTAGCAGGAGTGTTATCTGGCTACACCTTC.

The CDR3 sequence is CASSGWTGPGNQPQHF. The DNA of the CDR3 is TGTGCCAGCAGTGGGTGGACAGGGCCTGGCAATCAGCCCCAGCATTTT. The chain joins TRBV2 to TRBJ1-5, with 8 bases matching TRBD1. After removal of 4 bases from V and 2 bases from J, the junction contained 7 bases not matched to a gene. The CDR3 is made up of 16 amino acids. The germline gives CDR1 SNHLY, CDR2 FYNNEI.

Here the CDR3 reads CASSGGLNTEAFF. For the CDR3, the DNA is TGTGCCAGCAGTGGGGGCTTGAACACTGAAGCTTTCTTT. The chain has TRBV28 and TRBJ1-1; a weak D match, TRBD1 (6 bases). The CDR3 is made up of 13 amino acids. V was cut by 5 bases and J by 0 bases, with 7 bases left in between. Germline-derived CDR1 and CDR2 are MDHEN and SYDVKM. Looking up the rest from reference TRBV28 and TRBJ1-1 gives the full variable domain: DVKVTQSSRYLVKRTGEKVFLECVQDMDHENMFWYRQDPGLGLRLIYFSYDVKMKEKGDIPEGYSVSREKKERFSLILESASTNQTSMYLCASSGGLNTEAFFGQGTRLTVV.

The CDR3 coding sequence is TGTGCCAGCAACCACAGGGGAAGTGGGGGAGAGACCCAGTACTTC. Its protein product is CASNHRGSGGETQYF. The chain couples TRBV19 to TRBJ2-5; 7 bases match TRBD1. Germline V CDR1 and CDR2: LNHDA, SQIVND (reference sequence). Germline trimming cut 9 bases from V and 4 bases from J; bases unmatched to any gene: 14. The CDR3 covers 15 residues.

The J gene is TRBJ1-5, the V gene TRBV27; no reliable D call. Germline values: CDR1 MNHEY, CDR2 SMNVEV (reference sequence). V shed 0 bases and J shed 5 bases, with 8 bases lying between them. The CDR3 runs to 14 residues. The CDR3 nucleotides are TGTGCCAGCAGTTTATCGCCAGGCTATCAGCCCCAGCATTTT. It yields the protein CASSLSPGYQPQHF.

The chain joins TRBV10-3 to TRBJ2-5; D is perhaps TRBD2 (6 bases). Germline V lookup: CDR1 ENHRY, CDR2 SYGVKD. V shed 8 bases and J shed 5 bases, with 15 bases lying between them. The CDR3 is made up of 13 amino acids. The CDR3 loop reads CAILRGAGETQYF. Written as DNA, the CDR3 is TGTGCCATCTTAAGGGGCGCGGGGGAGACCCAGTACTTC.

This chain connects TRBV19 to TRBJ2-2, with 7 nucleotides matching TRBD1. The germline CDR1 and CDR2 sequences are LNHDA and SQIVND (reference sequence). The CDR3 has 15 residues. V lost 4 bases and J lost 0; bases outside the gene matches: 2. This chain's CDR3 is CASSTQGANTGELFF. The CDR3 DNA reads as TGTGCCAGTAGTACTCAGGGGGCGAACACCGGGGAGCTGTTTTTT.

The chain combines TRBV2 with TRBJ1-1; no firm D call. Germline V gene sequence: CDR1 SNHLY, CDR2 FYNNEI. CDR3 length: 12 residues. Trimming cost V 0 bases and J 10 bases, with 9 bases left between them. The CDR3 protein is CASSEAEGTAFF. CDR3 DNA sequence: TGTGCCAGCAGTGAAGCTGAGGGTACAGCTTTCTTT.

V is TRBV25-1 and J is TRBJ1-3, with D perhaps TRBD1 (5 bases). The CDR3 spans 17 residues. Germline lookup yields CDR1 MGHDK and CDR2 SYGVNS. V lost 7 bases and J lost 4, with 23 bases in between. The CDR3 spells CASTGPTDIRTGNTIYF. The CDR3 nucleotides are TGTGCCAGCACCGGACCGACAGACATAAGGACGGGAAACACCATATATTTT.

This clone was seen a single time. V and J are TRBV9 and TRBJ1-2; D is unresolved. The CDR3 totals 17 residues. Germline-derived CDR1 and CDR2 are SGDLS and YYNGEE. V lost 0 bases and J lost 0, with 15 bases in between. The CDR3 coding sequence is TGTGCCAGCAGCGTAGCATTGTCAAACCAGGCTAACTATGGCTACACCTTC. It encodes CASSVALSNQANYGYTF.

V is TRBV5-1 and J is TRBJ2-5; tentative D call: TRBD2 (6 bases). Germline V gene data show CDR1 as SGHRS and CDR2 as YFSETQ. CDR3 length equals 17 residues. The ends were cut back, 0 bases at V and 5 bases at J, with 20 bases in the middle. This CDR3 reads CASSLDSWEAFRETQYF. Here the CDR3 DNA reads TGCGCCAGCAGCTTGGATTCATGGGAGGCCTTCAGGGAGACCCAGTACTTC.

The chain couples TRBV18 to TRBJ1-1; TRBD1 might be the D (5 bases). Germline V gene lookup returns CDR1 KGHSH and CDR2 LQKENI. Trimming took 6 bases from V and 8 from J, leaving 16 bases between them. The CDR3 spans 13 residues. CDR3 in DNA: TGTGCCAGCTCCCCGAGTCCGGGGGTCGAAGCTTTCTTT. Its protein product is CASSPSPGVEAFF.

The chain is built from TRBV24-1 and TRBJ1-1; TRBD1 agrees at 7 bases. V lost 6 bases, J lost 3 bases, and 9 bases stayed unmatched. The CDR3 is 15 residues long. Germline CDR1 reads KGHDR; CDR2 reads SFDVKD. CDR3 nucleotide sequence: TGTGCCACCAGTTTAGGGGGCGGTCGGGACACTGAAGCTTTCTTT. Amino acid sequence: CATSLGGGRDTEAFF.

CDR3 sequence: CASSYGAGVTEAFF. CDR3 bases: TGTGCCAGCAGTTATGGGGCAGGGGTTACTGAAGCTTTCTTT. V and J are TRBV6-5 and TRBJ1-1; a weak D match, TRBD1 (6 bases). The CDR3 has 14 residues. CDR1 is MNHEY and CDR2 is SVGAGI in the germline V gene. Trimming took off 3 bases at V and 5 bases at J, with 13 bases between the two ends.

V is TRBV5-4 and J is TRBJ1-2; the D is unclear. This CDR3 comprises 11 residues. Germline V CDR1 and CDR2: SGHNT, YYREEE (reference sequence). V was cut by 9 bases and J by 4 bases, with 10 bases left in between. CDR3 nucleotide sequence: TGTGCCATCTGGGAGAGCTATGGCTACACCTTC. The encoded protein is CAIWESYGYTF. Variable domain in full (rest from reference TRBV5-4 and TRBJ1-2): ETGVTQSPTHLIKTRGQQVTLRCSSQSGHNTVSWYQQALGQGPQFIFQYYREEENGRGNFPPRFSGLQFPNYSSELNVNALELDDSALYLCAIWESYGYTFGSGTRLTVV.

The chain has TRBV2 and TRBJ1-5; 9 nucleotides align to TRBD1. Losses at the gene ends were 6 bases for V and 4 bases for J; bases not matched to a gene: 7. This CDR3 is 15 amino acids long. Germline CDR1 reads SNHLY; CDR2 reads FYNNEI. The CDR3 bases are TGTGCCAGCAGGAGGGACAGGGTATCAAATCAGCCCCAGCATTTT. Encoded protein: CASRRDRVSNQPQHF.

This chain uses TRBV5-1 with TRBJ2-1; TRBD2 matches at 14 bases. The germline gives CDR1 SGHRS, CDR2 YFSETQ. The CDR3 loop spans 20 amino acids. V was clipped by 3 bases and J by 7 bases; unmatched bases: 18. CDR3 protein: CASSWPEWVTSGGALNEQFF. The CDR3 DNA follows: TGCGCCAGCAGCTGGCCGGAATGGGTGACTAGCGGGGGGGCGCTGAATGAGCAGTTCTTC.

The chain is built from TRBV2 and TRBJ1-1, with D perhaps TRBD1 (6 bases). The CDR3 spans 15 residues. V gave up 0 bases and J gave up 1 base, with 9 bases separating them. Germline assignment: CDR1 SNHLY and CDR2 FYNNEI. The CDR3 DNA follows: TGTGCCAGCAGTGAAGCAGGACAGAAGAACACTGAAGCTTTCTTT. Translating gives CASSEAGQKNTEAFF. Looking up the rest from reference TRBV2 and TRBJ1-1 gives the full variable domain: EPEVTQTPSHQVTQMGQEVILRCVPISNHLYFYWYRQILGQKVEFLVSFYNNEISEKSEIFDDQFSVERPDGSNFTLKIRSTKLEDSAMYFCASSEAGQKNTEAFFGQGTRLTVV.

The chain combines TRBV6-5 with TRBJ2-1; no clear D. Per germline, CDR1 MNHEY and CDR2 SVGAGI. The CDR3 extends over 13 amino acids. V lost 5 bases, J lost 5 bases, and 10 bases lay in between. Written as DNA, the CDR3 is TGTGCCAGCAGTCCGTTTCTAGACAATGAGCAGTTCTTC. This encodes CASSPFLDNEQFF.